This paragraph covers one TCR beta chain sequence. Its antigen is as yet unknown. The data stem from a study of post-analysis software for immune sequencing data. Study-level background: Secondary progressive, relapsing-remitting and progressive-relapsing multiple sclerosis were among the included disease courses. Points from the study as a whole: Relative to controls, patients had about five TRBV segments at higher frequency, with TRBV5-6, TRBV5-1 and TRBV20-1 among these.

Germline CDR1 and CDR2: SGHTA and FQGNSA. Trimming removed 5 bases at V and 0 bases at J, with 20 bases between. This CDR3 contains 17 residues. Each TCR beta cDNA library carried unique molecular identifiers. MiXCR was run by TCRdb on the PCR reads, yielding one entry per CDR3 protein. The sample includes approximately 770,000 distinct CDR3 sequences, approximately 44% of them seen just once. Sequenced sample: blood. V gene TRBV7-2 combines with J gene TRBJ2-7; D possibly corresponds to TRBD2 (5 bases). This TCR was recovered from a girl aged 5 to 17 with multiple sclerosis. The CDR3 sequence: CASSRGPERRSSYEQYF. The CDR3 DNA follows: TGTGCCAGCAGCCGAGGGCCTGAGAGGAGGAGCTCCTACGAGCAGTACTTC.